These 18 T cell receptor beta chains were sequenced from one sample in a study of T cells in Graves' hyperthyroidism and ophthalmopathy. Amplification of TCR beta CDR3 regions used RNA as the template. Initially, a first-round RT-PCR of the TCR CDR3 employed the HTBI primer set. TCRdb re-called the multiplex PCR reads through MiXCR, storing one row per CDR3 protein. The sample shows 380,000 or so distinct CDR3 sequences, more than 11% of them seen only once. The sequenced sample was blood. These receptors originate from a woman between 25 and 40 years old with Graves' hyperthyroidism.

This chain connects TRBV6-9 to TRBJ2-2, with 11 bases fitting TRBD1. V was pared by 3 bases and J by 3 bases, with 3 bases of the junction left unmatched. The CDR3 is made up of 16 amino acids. The germline V gene encodes CDR1 MNHGY and CDR2 SVAAGI. The CDR3 reads CASSYRDRGYTGELFF. As DNA, the CDR3 is TGTGCCAGCAGTTACCGGGACAGGGGGTACACCGGGGAGCTGTTTTTT.

The chain links TRBV5-1 to TRBJ2-5; perhaps TRBD1 as D (5 bases). The CDR3 contains 14 residues. V dropped 3 bases and J dropped 4 bases, with 13 bases sitting between them. Germline CDR1 SGHRS, CDR2 YFSETQ. In DNA, the CDR3 is TGCGCCAGCAGCTCGACAGTTCTGGCAGAGACCCAGTACTTC. Translated, it gives CASSSTVLAETQYF.

This clonotype was found a few times. The chain uses TRBV4-3 and TRBJ1-5, with D uncertain. V shed 5 bases and J shed 0 bases, with 11 bases lying between them. CDR1 is LGHNA and CDR2 is YSLEER in the germline V gene. This CDR3 contains 15 residues. CDR3 protein: CASSLSRNSNQPQHF. DNA for the CDR3: TGCGCCAGCAGCTTATCTCGGAATAGCAATCAGCCCCAGCATTTT.

This clonotype was seen ten or more times. The rearrangement links TRBV11-2 to TRBJ1-2, with a possible D match to TRBD1 (5 bases). Trimming cost V 5 bases and J 8 bases, with 15 bases left between them. CDR1 and CDR2 from the germline V gene are SGHAT and FQNNGV. The CDR3 sequence is 13 residues long. CDR3 DNA: TGTGCCAGCAGCCCGGGACTAACTCGGGGCTACACCTTC. Translation: CASSPGLTRGYTF.

The chain links TRBV7-9 to TRBJ2-3, with 9 positions matching TRBD1. V lost 2 bases, J lost 1 base, and 1 base stayed unmatched. Germline CDR1 reads SEHNR; CDR2 reads FQNEAQ (reference sequence). The CDR3 spans 15 residues. CDR3 bases: TGTGCCAGCAGCTTACACAGGGGGCGCACAGATACGCAGTATTTT. This sequence encodes CASSLHRGRTDTQYF. Filled out from reference TRBV7-9 and TRBJ2-3, the complete variable domain reads DTGVSQNPRHKITKRGQNVTFRCDPISEHNRLYWYRQTLGQGPEFLTYFQNEAQLEKSRLLSDRFSAERPKGSFSTLEIQRTEQGDSAMYLCASSLHRGRTDTQYFGPGTRLTVL.

This clonotype was observed a handful of times. V gene TRBV19 combines with J gene TRBJ2-4, with 9 positions matching TRBD1. Trimming at V came to 4 bases and at J to 5 bases, leaving 9 bases not matched to a gene. CDR1 is LNHDA and CDR2 is SQIVND in the germline V gene (reference sequence). The CDR3 contains 16 residues. The CDR3 DNA sequence: TGTGCCAGTAGTAATTTACCGGGACAGGGTGAAAACATTCAGTACTTC. It translates to CASSNLPGQGENIQYF.

This clonotype has more than one count but fewer than ten. CDR3 coding DNA: TGCGCCAGCAGCCTAACAGGCACCCCTAGCACAGATACGCAGTATTTT. Translation: CASSLTGTPSTDTQYF. The rearrangement links TRBV10-1 to TRBJ2-3; D is possibly TRBD1 (5 bases). This CDR3 is built from 16 residues. The germline gives CDR1 WNHNN, CDR2 SYGVQD (reference sequence). Trimming removed 6 bases from V and 0 bases from J, with 16 bases in between.

This sequence joins TRBV20-1 and TRBJ2-1; D remains unclear. CDR1 is DFQATT, CDR2 SNEGSKA, per germline (reference sequence). The CDR3 is 13 residues long. This CDR3 reads CSVSPPSYNEQFF. DNA of the CDR3: TGCAGCGTCTCCCCCCCCTCCTACAATGAGCAGTTCTTC.

This clonotype was seen only a few times. This chain connects TRBV20-1 to TRBJ2-1, with D tentatively TRBD2 (5 bases). Germline V CDR1 and CDR2: DFQATT, SNEGSKA (reference sequence). The V gene lost 6 bases and the J gene lost 7 bases, with 19 bases spanning the gap. The CDR3 covers 14 residues. CDR3 sequence reads: CSASRGLRTNEQFF. CDR3 nucleotides: TGCAGTGCCTCTAGAGGCCTTAGGACTAATGAGCAGTTCTTC.

In the case of this clonotype: A much larger clone is a single base away; this may be a read error. J is TRBJ2-7 and V is TRBV20-1; D is undetermined. V was shortened by 0 bases and J by 9 bases, with 21 bases between the two germline ends. Germline CDR1 reads DFQATT; CDR2 reads SNEGSKA (reference sequence). The CDR3 runs 15 residues. CDR3 DNA sequence: TGCAGTGCTAGAGATGGGCGGAGAATCCCCAACGTGCAGTACTTC. Translation: CSARDGRRIPNVQYF.

This clonotype occurred a few times. A clone one base away is much larger, so this may be a read error. This chain connects TRBV6-2 or TRBV6-3 to TRBJ2-3; 10 bases are shared with TRBD2. Losses at the gene ends were 5 bases for V and 1 base for J; bases not matched to a gene: 9. The CDR3 covers 17 residues. The germline V gene encodes CDR1 MNHEY and CDR2 SVGEGT. In DNA, the CDR3 is TGTGCCAGCAGTCGCAGAAAGAGCGGGAGGGGCACAGATACGCAGTATTTT. It encodes CASSRRKSGRGTDTQYF.

This clonotype was counted only a few times. V is TRBV7-3 and J is TRBJ2-2; D is uncertain. CDR1 SGHTA and CDR2 FQGTGA come from the germline V gene. The CDR3 is 16 amino acids. Trimming shortened V by 5 bases and J by 5 bases, and 18 bases separated the two germline ends. CDR3 DNA sequence: TGTGCCAGCAGCCCCGCCGTCCCAGCGTTTACCGGGGAGCTGTTTTTT. Amino acid sequence: CASSPAVPAFTGELFF.

This clonotype occurred a few times. The chain couples TRBV6-2 or TRBV6-3 to TRBJ2-1, with 8 bases aligning to TRBD2. Germline V CDR1 and CDR2: MNHEY, SVGEGT. The CDR3 spans 13 residues. V lost 11 bases and J lost 8; bases outside the gene matches: 11. CDR3 in DNA: TGTGCCGGCGGGACTAGGGAGAGGGATGAGCAGTTCTTC. It codes for CAGGTRERDEQFF.

In this sample, this clonotype turned up many times. The CDR3 protein is CASSERTSGSTDTQYF. CDR3 DNA: TGTGCCAGCAGTGAGAGGACTAGCGGGTCTACAGATACGCAGTATTTT. This chain links TRBV2 with TRBJ2-3; 11 bases fit TRBD2. The germline gives CDR1 SNHLY, CDR2 FYNNEI. Unmatched junction bases numbered 5, after V lost 3 bases and J lost 3 bases. This CDR3 contains 16 residues. Together with reference TRBV2 and TRBJ2-3, the CDR3 gives the full variable domain: EPEVTQTPSHQVTQMGQEVILRCVPISNHLYFYWYRQILGQKVEFLVSFYNNEISEKSEIFDDQFSVERPDGSNFTLKIRSTKLEDSAMYFCASSERTSGSTDTQYFGPGTRLTVL.

In this sample, this clonotype turned up many times. The V and J genes are TRBV2 and TRBJ1-6, with 8 bases that match TRBD1. Unmatched junction bases numbered 13, after V lost 8 bases and J lost 10 bases. CDR1 is SNHLY and CDR2 is FYNNEI in the germline V gene. The CDR3 extends over 15 amino acids. The DNA for the CDR3 is TGTGCCAGCGGGGGGCGAGACAGGGGATGGTCACCCCTCCACTTT. Translating gives CASGGRDRGWSPLHF.

The V call is TRBV6-1, the J call TRBJ1-6; TRBD1 matches 7 bases. The CDR3 is 14 residues long. Trimming cost V 8 bases and J 5 bases; bases outside gene matches: 6. Germline V CDR1 and CDR2: MNHNS, SASEGT. As DNA, the CDR3 is TGTGCCAGCGGCCAAACAGGGGATAATTCACCCCTCCACTTT. As protein: CASGQTGDNSPLHF.

This clonotype occurred many times. The gene calls are TRBV12-3 or TRBV12-4 and TRBJ2-7; 12 bases match TRBD1. V lost 4 bases to trimming and J lost 7 bases; unmatched junction nucleotides: 14. This CDR3 has 17 residues. DNA of the CDR3: TGTGCCAGCAGTTGGGCATGGGGACAGGGGGCAAGGGAAGAGCAGTACTTC. Translated: CASSWAWGQGAREEQYF.

This clonotype was counted only a few times. V is TRBV11-2 and J is TRBJ1-5; possibly TRBD1 for D (5 bases). The CDR3 spans 14 residues. The germline V gene encodes CDR1 SGHAT and CDR2 FQNNGV. Trimming took off 3 bases at V and 7 bases at J, with 13 bases between the two ends. The CDR3 protein is CASSLVGGAQPQHF. The CDR3 coding sequence is TGTGCCAGCAGCTTGGTGGGCGGGGCCCAGCCCCAGCATTTT.